The 28 T cell receptor beta chains presented below share a single source sample, sequenced in a study of cytomegalovirus exposure and HLA in healthy donors. PCR involved 60 Vbeta and 13 Jbeta primers. Method: immunoSEQ multiplex PCR; TCRdb's copy keeps in-frame clones and lacks some. The table includes 150,000 to 200,000 clones, roughly 81% detected once. The sample taken for sequencing was PBMCs. These receptors originate from a girl aged 5-17 years in good health and CMV-seropositive.

This clone appeared once. The chain employs TRBV7-3 and TRBJ2-2, with a weak D call TRBD1 (6 bases). CDR3 length: 16 amino acids. V dropped 5 bases and J dropped 1 base, with 14 bases sitting between them. The germline CDR1 and CDR2 sequences are SGHTA and FQGTGA. This CDR3 is CASSPVGGRNTGELFF. CDR3 DNA: TGTGCCAGCAGCCCAGTTGGGGGCCGGAACACCGGGGAGCTGTTTTTT.

J is TRBJ2-1 and V is TRBV6-6, with TRBD2 identical over 10 bases. The germline CDR1 and CDR2 sequences are MNHNY and SVGAGI (reference sequence). There are 16 residues in the CDR3. V trimming: 5 bases; J trimming: 2 bases; junction bases outside the gene matches: 6. Written as DNA, the CDR3 is TGTGCCAGCAGTCGATTTAGCGGGGGGACCTACAATGAGCAGTTCTTC. This gives the protein CASSRFSGGTYNEQFF.

The V gene is TRBV4-1, the J gene TRBJ1-1; 8 bases fit TRBD1. From germline, CDR1 is MGHRA and CDR2 YSYEKL. The CDR3 is 18 residues long. J gave up 2 bases and V 2 bases, and 13 bases lay outside the gene matches. The CDR3 nucleotides are TGCGCCAGCAGCCAAATTGTGCAGGGGGCTGGTGTTAACACTGAAGCTTTCTTT. Translating it yields CASSQIVQGAGVNTEAFF.

This chain connects TRBV5-1 to TRBJ1-1, with 8 bases fitting TRBD1. V lost 4 bases to trimming and J lost 2 bases; unmatched junction nucleotides: 7. Germline CDR1 reads SGHRS; CDR2 reads YFSETQ. The CDR3 spans 15 residues. This chain's CDR3 is CASSPGQETNTEAFF. CDR3 bases: TGCGCCAGCAGCCCGGGACAGGAGACAAACACTGAAGCTTTCTTT.

A note on this clone: Other DNA sequences within the sample encode an identical CDR3. The CDR3 sequence is CASSPGQGNSPLHF. DNA of the CDR3: TGTGCCAGCTCACCGGGACAGGGGAATTCACCCCTCCACTTT. This chain connects TRBV18 to TRBJ1-6, with 10 bases aligning to TRBD1. The trim removed 3 bases at V and 7 bases at J, leaving 0 bases unmatched. The CDR3 has 14 amino acids. Germline V CDR1 and CDR2: KGHSH, LQKENI.

The genes are TRBV19 and TRBJ2-7; TRBD1 is a possible D gene (5 bases). This CDR3 region has 13 residues. Trimming stripped 5 bases from V and 3 bases from J, with 11 bases between. Germline V lookup: CDR1 LNHDA, CDR2 SQIVND (reference sequence). The CDR3 spells CASSLTQDYEQYF. The CDR3, as DNA: TGTGCCAGTAGTTTGACACAGGACTACGAGCAGTACTTC.

V and J are TRBV7-8 and TRBJ2-7; D uncertain. Germline-derived CDR1 and CDR2 are SGHVS and FQNEAQ. The CDR3 has 11 amino acids. Trimming removed 5 bases at V and 3 bases at J, with 5 bases between. CDR3 sequence (DNA): TGTGCCAGCAGCCCCTACTACGAGCAGTACTTC. Protein product: CASSPYYEQYF. Filled out from reference TRBV7-8 and TRBJ2-7, the complete variable domain reads GAGVSQSPRYKVAKRGQDVALRCDPISGHVSLFWYQQALGQGPEFLTYFQNEAQLDKSGLPSDRFFAERPEGSVSTLKIQRTQQEDSAVYLCASSPYYEQYFGPGTRLTVT.

The V call is TRBV9, the J call TRBJ1-6; possibly TRBD1 for D (6 bases). The CDR3 covers 16 residues. Germline V gene sequence: CDR1 SGDLS, CDR2 YYNGEE. Trimming stripped 0 bases from V and 6 bases from J, with 13 bases between. CDR3 sequence reads: CASSVDQGIPNSPLHF. Here the CDR3 DNA reads TGTGCCAGCAGCGTAGACCAGGGGATTCCTAATTCACCCCTCCACTTT. The complete variable domain, with remaining parts taken from reference TRBV9 and TRBJ1-6, reads DSGVTQTPKHLITATGQRVTLRCSPRSGDLSVYWYQQSLDQGLQFLIQYYNGEERAKGNILERFSAQQFPDLHSELNLSSLELGDSALYFCASSVDQGIPNSPLHFGNGTRLTVT.

V gene TRBV2 combines with J gene TRBJ1-2, with D possibly matching TRBD1 (6 bases). The CDR3 is 14 amino acids. Germline CDR1 is SNHLY and CDR2 is FYNNEI. V lost 6 bases, J lost 0 bases, and 11 bases lay in between. CDR3 DNA: TGTGCCAGCAGAAGGACAGTAGCTAACTATGGCTACACCTTC. Protein: CASRRTVANYGYTF.

The rearrangement links TRBV6-1 to TRBJ1-2; no definite D call. Germline V CDR1 and CDR2: MNHNS, SASEGT. The V gene lost 2 bases and the J gene lost 4 bases, with 14 bases spanning the gap. CDR3 length: 15 amino acids. The CDR3 reads CASSELSSGFYGYTF. The CDR3 DNA sequence: TGTGCCAGCAGTGAATTGAGTAGTGGTTTCTATGGCTACACCTTC.

This clone was seen just once. The chain links TRBV7-9 to TRBJ2-2; D is possibly TRBD1 (6 bases). This CDR3 region has 16 residues. The V gene lost 5 bases and the J gene lost 6 bases, with 19 bases spanning the gap. Looked up from germline, CDR1 is SEHNR and CDR2 is FQNEAQ (reference sequence). CDR3: CASSRNPTGPPGELFF. The CDR3 coding sequence is TGTGCCAGCAGCCGGAATCCAACAGGGCCCCCCGGGGAGCTGTTTTTT.

This chain connects TRBV6-1 to TRBJ1-4; D call uncertain. Germline V gene lookup returns CDR1 MNHNS and CDR2 SASEGT. V lost 3 bases, J lost 8 bases, and 13 bases lay in between. CDR3 length: 14 amino acids. The CDR3 coding sequence is TGTGCCAGCAGTGAGAGGGATTACGGGGAAAAACTGTTTTTT. Its translation is CASSERDYGEKLFF.

CDR3 protein: CASSTGTGDYGYTF. The DNA for the CDR3 is TGTGCCAGTAGTACCGGGACAGGGGACTATGGCTACACCTTC. The gene calls are TRBV19 and TRBJ1-2; 10 nucleotides line up with TRBD1. This CDR3 spans 14 amino acids. Germline CDR1 reads LNHDA; CDR2 reads SQIVND (reference sequence). Losses at the gene ends were 4 bases for V and 3 bases for J; bases not matched to a gene: 2.

This sequence joins TRBV14 and TRBJ2-5, with TRBD2 identical over 10 bases. The V segment lost 4 bases and the J segment 3 bases; nucleotides outside the gene matches: 2. In germline, CDR1 is SGHDN, CDR2 FVKESK. The CDR3 is 14 residues long. The DNA for the CDR3 is TGTGCCAGCAGCCTCCTAGCGGGAGAAGAGACCCAGTACTTC. This codes for CASSLLAGEETQYF. The whole variable domain, remainder taken from reference TRBV14 and TRBJ2-5, is EAGVTQFPSHSVIEKGQTVTLRCDPISGHDNLYWYRRVMGKEIKFLLHFVKESKQDESGMPNNRFLAERTGGTYSTLKVQPAELEDSGVYFCASSLLAGEETQYFGPGTRLLVL.

This clone was seen just once. V is TRBV19 and J is TRBJ2-1; 10 nucleotides align to TRBD2. V trimming: 5 bases; J trimming: 0 bases; junction bases outside the gene matches: 16. Germline CDR1 reads LNHDA; CDR2 reads SQIVND (reference sequence). The CDR3 consists of 20 residues. This CDR3 reads CASSRASTSGLLSSYNEQFF. CDR3 DNA sequence: TGTGCCAGTAGTCGCGCCTCGACTAGCGGGCTTCTAAGCTCCTACAATGAGCAGTTCTTC.

The rearrangement links TRBV6-5 to TRBJ2-5, with D unresolved. The CDR3 length is 14 residues. Germline CDR1 is MNHEY and CDR2 is SVGAGI. Trimming cost V 0 bases and J 1 base, with 6 bases left between them. The CDR3 here is CASSYSTAQETQYF. The CDR3 nucleotides read TGTGCCAGCAGTTACTCCACAGCCCAAGAGACCCAGTACTTC.

This clone has only a few counts. The rearrangement uses TRBV6-5 and TRBJ1-1; unclear D gene. CDR1 is MNHEY, CDR2 SVGAGI, per germline. With 6 bases removed from V and 2 bases from J, the gap between germline ends came to 10 bases. CDR3 length equals 13 residues. CDR3 in amino acids: CASRPTENTEAFF. CDR3 in DNA: TGTGCCAGCAGACCAACAGAAAACACTGAAGCTTTCTTT.

This clone was recorded only once. The chain recombines TRBV6-5 with TRBJ2-1, with D perhaps TRBD2 (6 bases). This CDR3 spans 15 amino acids. V shed 0 bases and J shed 1 base, with 7 bases lying between them. The germline V gene encodes CDR1 MNHEY and CDR2 SVGAGI. The CDR3 is CASSYSGGSYNEQFF. The CDR3 nucleotides are TGTGCCAGCAGTTACTCGGGGGGATCCTACAATGAGCAGTTCTTC.

The V gene is TRBV10-2, the J gene TRBJ1-2, with 9 nucleotides matching TRBD1. Trimming removed 0 bases from V and 9 bases from J; junction bases left unmatched: 2. Germline CDR1 reads WSHSY; CDR2 reads SAAADI. This CDR3 contains 13 residues. DNA of the CDR3: TGCGCCAGCAGTGAGTCGACAGGGGGAAGCTACACCTTC. Amino acids: CASSESTGGSYTF.

The chain uses TRBV11-3 and TRBJ2-3, with TRBD2 identical over 7 bases. The trim removed 4 bases at V and 6 bases at J, leaving 7 bases unmatched. This CDR3 is built from 14 residues. CDR1 is SGHNT and CDR2 is YENEEA in the germline V gene. The CDR3: CASSSWGGEDTQYF. The CDR3 DNA reads TGTGCCAGCAGCTCATGGGGGGGAGAGGATACGCAGTATTTT. Drawing the rest from reference TRBV11-3 and TRBJ2-3, the complete variable domain is EAGVVQSPRYKIIEKKQPVAFWCNPISGHNTLYWYLQNLGQGPELLIRYENEEAVDDSQLPKDRFSAERLKGVDSTLKIQPAELGDSAVYLCASSSWGGEDTQYFGPGTRLTVL.

This clone was observed a handful of times. The chain joins TRBV6-1 to TRBJ1-5, with a possible D match to TRBD1 (5 bases). Trimming took 2 bases from V and 6 from J, leaving 14 bases between them. The CDR3 loop spans 15 amino acids. Germline V CDR1 and CDR2: MNHNS, SASEGT. CDR3 DNA sequence: TGTGCCAGCAGTGAAACGATAGGGGCGGTTCAGCCCCAGCATTTT. It is translated as CASSETIGAVQPQHF.

The V and J genes are TRBV5-1 and TRBJ2-3, with 7 bases aligning to TRBD1. The ends lost 5 bases at V and 0 bases at J; junction bases unmatched: 9. CDR3 length: 16 amino acids. Germline V gene data show CDR1 as SGHRS and CDR2 as YFSETQ. For the CDR3, the DNA is TGCGCCAGCAGTCCCGGACAGGCCGCTAGCACAGATACGCAGTATTTT. Translating it yields CASSPGQAASTDTQYF.

The chain links TRBV27 to TRBJ1-5, with D perhaps TRBD1 (6 bases). Deletions cut 0 bases from V and 1 base from J, with 10 bases between. Germline lookup yields CDR1 MNHEY and CDR2 SMNVEV (reference sequence). The CDR3 has 16 residues. In DNA form, the CDR3 reads TGTGCCAGCAGTTTATCTTCGAGGGGGAGCAATCAGCCCCAGCATTTT. Its translation is CASSLSSRGSNQPQHF.

The rearrangement uses TRBV6-5 and TRBJ1-1; TRBD1 aligns across 9 bases. This CDR3 region has 16 residues. Germline values: CDR1 MNHEY, CDR2 SVGAGI. The junction had 11 bases not matched to a gene; V was cut back by 4 bases and J by 5 bases. CDR3 region: CASSSGTGLLETEAFF. CDR3 coding DNA: TGTGCCAGCAGTTCCGGGACAGGGTTGCTAGAAACTGAAGCTTTCTTT.

The chain combines TRBV4-1 with TRBJ2-7; D possibly corresponds to TRBD1 (6 bases). Per germline, CDR1 MGHRA and CDR2 YSYEKL. This CDR3 region has 14 residues. V was shortened by 2 bases and J by 3 bases, with 11 bases between the two germline ends. CDR3 nucleotides: TGCGCCAGCAGCCAATTTACAGGGCTCTACGAGCAGTACTTC. It is translated as CASSQFTGLYEQYF.

The chain has TRBV2 and TRBJ2-1, with TRBD1 matching 7 bases. CDR1 and CDR2 (germline): SNHLY, FYNNEI. Trimming removed 5 bases from V and 3 bases from J; junction bases left unmatched: 7. The CDR3 extends over 15 amino acids. This CDR3 is CASSRTGEIYNEQFF. The CDR3 bases are TGTGCCAGCAGTCGAACAGGGGAAATCTACAATGAGCAGTTCTTC.

The V call is TRBV2, the J call TRBJ1-5; D gene unclear. The V and J ends lost 3 bases and 2 bases respectively, with 11 bases between them. The CDR3 is 15 amino acids. The germline gives CDR1 SNHLY, CDR2 FYNNEI. CDR3 protein: CASSEVRRGNQPQHF. CDR3 sequence (DNA): TGTGCCAGCAGTGAGGTCCGGAGGGGCAATCAGCCCCAGCATTTT.

The chain recombines TRBV6-6 with TRBJ2-1, with D possibly being TRBD1 (6 bases). This CDR3 comprises 12 residues. Germline V gene sequence: CDR1 MNHNY, CDR2 SVGAGI (reference sequence). The ends were cut back, 5 bases at V and 10 bases at J, with 12 bases in the middle. CDR3 nucleotides: TGTGCCAGCAGTCACAGGGTGGACGAGCAGTTCTTC. Its protein product is CASSHRVDEQFF.